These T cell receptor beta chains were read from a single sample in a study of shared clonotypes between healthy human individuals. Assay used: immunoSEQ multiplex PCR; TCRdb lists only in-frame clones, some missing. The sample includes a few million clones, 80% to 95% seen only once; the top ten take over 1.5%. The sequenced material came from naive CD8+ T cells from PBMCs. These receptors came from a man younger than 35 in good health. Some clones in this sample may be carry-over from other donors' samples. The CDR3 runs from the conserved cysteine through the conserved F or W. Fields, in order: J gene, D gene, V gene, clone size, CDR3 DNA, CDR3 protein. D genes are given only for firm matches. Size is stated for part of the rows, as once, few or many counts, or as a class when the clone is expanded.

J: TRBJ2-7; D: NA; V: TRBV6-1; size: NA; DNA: TGTGCCAGCAGTCCCAGCATCTTCTCCTACGAGCAGTACTTC; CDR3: CASSPSIFSYEQYF
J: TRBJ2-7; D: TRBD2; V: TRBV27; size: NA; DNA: TGTGCCAGCAAACCTAGTAGCGGGATTCTCTCCTACGAGCAGTACTTC; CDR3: CASKPSSGILSYEQYF
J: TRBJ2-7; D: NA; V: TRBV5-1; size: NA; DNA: TGCGCCAGCGCACAGGGAAGATACACCTACGAGCAGTACTTC; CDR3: CASAQGRYTYEQYF
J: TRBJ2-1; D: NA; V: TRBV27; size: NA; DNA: TGTGCCAGCAGTTACGGCAGGGGACTTAACAATGAGCAGTTCTTC; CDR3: CASSYGRGLNNEQFF
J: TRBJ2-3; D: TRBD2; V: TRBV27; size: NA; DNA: TGTGCCAGCTCACTAGCGGGCAGGGATACGCAGTATTTT; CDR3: CASSLAGRDTQYF
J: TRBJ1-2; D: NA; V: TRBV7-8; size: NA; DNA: TGTGCCAGCAGCAACCGCCGGACAGTGACTAACTATGGCTACACCTTC; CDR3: CASSNRRTVTNYGYTF
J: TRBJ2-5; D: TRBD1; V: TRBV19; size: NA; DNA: TGTGCCAGTAGTATGCCTCGAGTCCCGGGACAGGGCCAACCAGTGGAGACCCAGTACTTC; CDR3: CASSMPRVPGQGQPVETQYF
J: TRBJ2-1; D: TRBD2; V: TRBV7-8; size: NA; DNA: TGTGCCAGCAGCACAGGTGTCTCGGGAGGTGGTAATGAGCAGTTCTTC; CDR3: CASSTGVSGGGNEQFF
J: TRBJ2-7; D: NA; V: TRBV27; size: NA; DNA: TGTGCCAGCAGTTCTGGCAGCTCCTACGAGCAGTACTTC; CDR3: CASSSGSSYEQYF
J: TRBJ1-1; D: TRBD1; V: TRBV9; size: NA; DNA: TGTGCCAGCAGCGTTGGACAGGGGGATGAAGCTTTCTTT; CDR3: CASSVGQGDEAFF
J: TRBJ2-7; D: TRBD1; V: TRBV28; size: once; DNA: TGTGCCAGCAGCCCGACCTGGGACAGGGTGTCCTACGAGCAGTACTTC; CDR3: CASSPTWDRVSYEQYF
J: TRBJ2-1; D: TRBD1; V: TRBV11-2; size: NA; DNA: TGTGCCAGCAGCCCAGGGGACAGGGCGTATGAGCAGTTCTTC; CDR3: CASSPGDRAYEQFF
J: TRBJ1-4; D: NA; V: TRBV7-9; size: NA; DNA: TGTGCCAGCAGCTTACGGACAGTCCCCGAAAAACTGTTTTTT; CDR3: CASSLRTVPEKLFF
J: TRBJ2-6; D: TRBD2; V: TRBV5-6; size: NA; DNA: TGTGCCAGCAGCATAGCGGGGTCTGCTGGGGCCAACGTCCTGACTTTC; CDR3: CASSIAGSAGANVLTF
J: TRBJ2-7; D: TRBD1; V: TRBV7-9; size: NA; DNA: TGTGCCAGCAGCACACTCCCTCACAGGGGGCCCATATACGAGCAGTACTTC; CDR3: CASSTLPHRGPIYEQYF
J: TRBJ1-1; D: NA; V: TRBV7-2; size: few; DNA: TGTGCCAGCAGTTACCGACAGGTAGCTGAAGCTTTCTTT; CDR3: CASSYRQVAEAFF
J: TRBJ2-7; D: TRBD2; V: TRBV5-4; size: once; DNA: TGTGCCAGCAGCAACGGACTAGCGGGAGCGAGGGACGAGCAGTACTTC; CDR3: CASSNGLAGARDEQYF
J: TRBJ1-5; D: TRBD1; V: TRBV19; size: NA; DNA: TGTGCCAGTAGTACCTCGGACAGGGCAACTAGGCAGCCCCAGCATTTT; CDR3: CASSTSDRATRQPQHF
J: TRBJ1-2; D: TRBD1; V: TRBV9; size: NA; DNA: TGTGCCAGCAGCTCTCCGGGTGGACAGGGGCTTAACTATGGCTACACCTTC; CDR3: CASSSPGGQGLNYGYTF
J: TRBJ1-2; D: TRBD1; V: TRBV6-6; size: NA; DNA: TGTGCCAGCACAACAGGGGACTCTGGCTACACCTTC; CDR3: CASTTGDSGYTF
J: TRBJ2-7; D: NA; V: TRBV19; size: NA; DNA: TGTGCCAGTAGTATACTGGGGACAACCTACGAGCAGTACTTC; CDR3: CASSILGTTYEQYF
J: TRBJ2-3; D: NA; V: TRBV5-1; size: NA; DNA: TGCGCCAGCAGCTTCGCGGGGAATCAGGGAGATACGCAGTATTTT; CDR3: CASSFAGNQGDTQYF
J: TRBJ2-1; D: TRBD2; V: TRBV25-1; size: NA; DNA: TGTGCCAGCAGTGTCCCTAGCGGGAGTGAGCAGTTCTTC; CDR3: CASSVPSGSEQFF
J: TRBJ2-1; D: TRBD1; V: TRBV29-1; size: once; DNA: TGCAGCGTTGCCGAGACAGGGGGCAATGAGCAGTTCTTC; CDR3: CSVAETGGNEQFF
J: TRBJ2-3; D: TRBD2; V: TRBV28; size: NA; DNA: TGTGCCAGCAGTTTAGGGACTAGCGGCTACCCCACAGATACGCAGTATTTT; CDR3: CASSLGTSGYPTDTQYF
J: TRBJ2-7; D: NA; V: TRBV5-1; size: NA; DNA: TGCGCCAGCAGCTTGGTACAGAAACCCTACGAGCAGTACTTC; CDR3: CASSLVQKPYEQYF
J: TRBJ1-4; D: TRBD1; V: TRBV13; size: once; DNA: TGTGCCAGCACTTCGTTGGGACAGGGTGGTGAAAAACTGTTTTTT; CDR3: CASTSLGQGGEKLFF
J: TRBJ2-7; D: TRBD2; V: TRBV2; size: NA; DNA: TGTGCCATAAGTAGCGGGCGCCTCTCCTACGAGCAGTACTTC; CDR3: CAISSGRLSYEQYF
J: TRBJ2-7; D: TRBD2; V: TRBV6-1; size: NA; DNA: TGTGCCAGCCCTCCTACTAGCGGCAACGAGCAGTACTTC; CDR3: CASPPTSGNEQYF
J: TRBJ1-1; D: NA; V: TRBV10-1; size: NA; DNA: TGCGCCAGCAGTGAGTCTAGAGGCACTGAAGCTTTCTTT; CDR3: CASSESRGTEAFF
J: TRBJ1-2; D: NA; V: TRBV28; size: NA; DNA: TGTGCCAGCAGTTTTGCAGGGGATGTTTTCACTCCGAACTATGGCTACACCTTC; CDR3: CASSFAGDVFTPNYGYTF
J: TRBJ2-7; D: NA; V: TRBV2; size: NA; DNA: TGTGCCAGCAGTGAAGCGCCAGGACTACTAGGGGTTACTTACGAGCAGTACTTC; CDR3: CASSEAPGLLGVTYEQYF
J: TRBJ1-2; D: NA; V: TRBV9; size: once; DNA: TGTGCCAGCAAAACCTTACAGGGCGTCCCTTCCAACTATGGCTACACCTTC; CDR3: CASKTLQGVPSNYGYTF
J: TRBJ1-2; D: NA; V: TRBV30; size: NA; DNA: TGTGCCTGGAGTGTTGGGTTCGGGAGCTATGGCTACACCTTC; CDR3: CAWSVGFGSYGYTF
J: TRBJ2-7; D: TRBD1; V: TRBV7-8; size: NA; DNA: TGTGCCAGCAGTTCCAGACAGGGACGCTACGAGCAGTACTTC; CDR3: CASSSRQGRYEQYF
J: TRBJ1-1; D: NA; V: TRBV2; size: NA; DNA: TGTGCCAGCAGTGAAAATGGCTCCGAAGCTTTCTTT; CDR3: CASSENGSEAFF
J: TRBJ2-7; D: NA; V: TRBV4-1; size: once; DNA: TGCGCCAGCAGCCTTTCCCCATCCTCCTACGAGCAGTACTTC; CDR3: CASSLSPSSYEQYF
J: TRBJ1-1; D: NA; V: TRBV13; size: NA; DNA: TGTGCCAGCAGGCCGGGACGTATGAACACTGAAGCTTTCTTT; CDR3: CASRPGRMNTEAFF
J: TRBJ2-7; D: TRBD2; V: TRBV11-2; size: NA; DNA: TGTGCCAGCAGCTATGGTGGACTAGCGGCCTACGAGCAGTACTTC; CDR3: CASSYGGLAAYEQYF
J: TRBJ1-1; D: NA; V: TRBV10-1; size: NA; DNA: TGCGCCAGCAGTGACGGCCGGCTGTCGACTGAAGCTTTCTTT; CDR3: CASSDGRLSTEAFF
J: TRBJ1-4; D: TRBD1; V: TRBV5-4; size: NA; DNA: TGTGCCAGCAGCGCGGACAGGAGCGGTGAAAAACTGTTTTTT; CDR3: CASSADRSGEKLFF
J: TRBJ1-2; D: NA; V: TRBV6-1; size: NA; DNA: TGTGCCAGCAGTGCCGCGGGTTGGCGGCCAAACTATGGCTACACCTTC; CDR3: CASSAAGWRPNYGYTF
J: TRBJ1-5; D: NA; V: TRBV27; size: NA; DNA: TGTGCCAGCAGACAGACCGGGGGGATAGGCAATCAGCCCCAGCATTTT; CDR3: CASRQTGGIGNQPQHF
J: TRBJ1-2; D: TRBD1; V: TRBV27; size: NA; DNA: TGTGCCAGCAGTTCCACAGGGGGCGGTCTTGGCTACACCTTC; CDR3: CASSSTGGGLGYTF
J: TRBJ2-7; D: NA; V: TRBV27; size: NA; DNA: TGTGCCAGCAGAACCCTCGGCAGCTACGAGCAGTACTTC; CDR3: CASRTLGSYEQYF
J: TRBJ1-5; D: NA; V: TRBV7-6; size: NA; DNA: TGTGCCAGCAGCCTGACGACAGGCGAGCCCCAGCATTTT; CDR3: CASSLTTGEPQHF
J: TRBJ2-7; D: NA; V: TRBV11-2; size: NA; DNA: TGTGCCAGCAGCCCCAGCCGAAAGGCCTACGAGCAGTACTTC; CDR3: CASSPSRKAYEQYF
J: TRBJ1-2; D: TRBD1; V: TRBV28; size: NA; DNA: TGTGCCAGCAGCACCACAGGGGGCCTTAACTATGGCTACACCTTC; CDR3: CASSTTGGLNYGYTF
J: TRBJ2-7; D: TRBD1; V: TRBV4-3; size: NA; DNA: TGCGCCAGCAGCCGGGGGACAGGCTCCATCTACGAGCAGTACTTC; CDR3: CASSRGTGSIYEQYF
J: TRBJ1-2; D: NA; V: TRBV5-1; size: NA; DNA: TGCGCCAGCAGCTCCGTCCCCCTTAACGGAGGTGGCGGCTACACCTTC; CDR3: CASSSVPLNGGGGYTF
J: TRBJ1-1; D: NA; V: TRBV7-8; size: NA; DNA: TGTGCCAGCAGCGCAAACCGGGCTGAAGCTTTCTTT; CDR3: CASSANRAEAFF
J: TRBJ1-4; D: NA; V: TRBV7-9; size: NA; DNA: TGTGCCAGCAGCTTACGAGTAGGGGGGGCTAATGAAAAACTGTTTTTT; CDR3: CASSLRVGGANEKLFF
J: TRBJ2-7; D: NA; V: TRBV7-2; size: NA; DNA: TGTGCCAGCAGCGACGTTGACCCCTACGTGGAGCAGTACTTC; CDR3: CASSDVDPYVEQYF
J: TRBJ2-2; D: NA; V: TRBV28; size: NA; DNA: TGTGCCACCAAATTTCGAGAAAAACACACCGGGGAGCTGTTTTTT; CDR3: CATKFREKHTGELFF
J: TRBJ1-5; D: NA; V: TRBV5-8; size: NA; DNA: TGTGCCAGCAGCGCAGGGAGAGGCCATCAGCCCCAGCATTTT; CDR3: CASSAGRGHQPQHF
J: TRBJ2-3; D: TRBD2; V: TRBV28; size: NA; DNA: TGTGCCTCGGGGGGGGGAAGCACAGATACGCAGTATTTT; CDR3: CASGGGSTDTQYF
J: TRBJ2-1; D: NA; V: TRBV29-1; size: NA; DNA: TGCAGCGTTGACGGGGACGCCGGGGGATATGAGCAGTTCTTC; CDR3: CSVDGDAGGYEQFF